The 29 T cell receptor beta chains listed next were all sequenced from one sample in a study of blood T cell repertoires in COVID-19. TCRdb's table, derived via immunoSEQ multiplex PCR, lists solely in-frame clones and lacks some. The data contain hundreds of thousands of clones, about 83% of them singletons. Sequencing input: PBMCs or T cells enriched from blood (not recorded which). The receptors come from a woman between 50 and 59 years old who had recovered from COVID-19.

The chain is built from TRBV28 and TRBJ2-7; 8 bases line up with TRBD1. This CDR3 region has 15 residues. The V gene's germline CDR1 is MDHEN and CDR2 SYDVKM. V lost 8 bases to trimming and J lost 7 bases; unmatched junction nucleotides: 16. CDR3 region: CASASPAGGGREQYF. DNA for the CDR3: TGTGCCAGCGCTTCCCCCGCAGGGGGCGGGCGGGAGCAGTACTTC.

The gene calls are TRBV27 and TRBJ2-7, with D perhaps TRBD1 (5 bases). The CDR3 runs 13 residues. The germline V gene has CDR1 MNHEY and CDR2 SMNVEV (reference sequence). V lost 8 bases and J lost 4, with 15 bases in between. This CDR3 is CASALQGNYEQYF. The CDR3 nucleotides are TGTGCCAGCGCCCTCCAGGGTAATTACGAGCAGTACTTC.

The J gene is TRBJ2-1, the V gene TRBV9; perhaps TRBD2 as D (6 bases). V was cut by 0 bases and J by 2 bases, with 9 bases left in between. The CDR3 extends over 15 amino acids. Looked up from germline, CDR1 is SGDLS and CDR2 is YYNGEE. In DNA, the CDR3 is TGTGCCAGCAGCGTAGCGCGGGACCCCTACAATGAGCAGTTCTTC. Residues: CASSVARDPYNEQFF.

J is TRBJ2-5 and V is TRBV11-2; D is possibly TRBD1 (5 bases). The CDR3 runs to 14 residues. Germline V CDR1 and CDR2: SGHAT, FQNNGV. V shed 5 bases and J shed 1 base, with 11 bases lying between them. Written as DNA, the CDR3 is TGTGCCAGCAGCGACCTTCAGGGCCAAGAGACCCAGTACTTC. It translates to CASSDLQGQETQYF.

The J gene is TRBJ2-7, the V gene TRBV9; 11 bases align to TRBD2. With V trimmed by 0 bases and J by 1 base, 12 bases remained unmatched. The CDR3 covers 19 residues. The germline V gene has CDR1 SGDLS and CDR2 YYNGEE. In nucleotides, the CDR3 is TGTGCCAGCAGCGTAGCTAGGAATATACTAGCGGGAGTTTCCTACGAGCAGTACTTC. Protein product: CASSVARNILAGVSYEQYF.

V gene TRBV2 combines with J gene TRBJ1-5, with D unclear. Trimming removed 4 bases from V and 2 bases from J, with 6 bases in between. Germline CDR1 and CDR2: SNHLY and FYNNEI. The CDR3 length is 13 residues. The CDR3 bases are TGTGCCAGCAGTGTTGAGGGCAATCAGCCCCAGCATTTT. This sequence encodes CASSVEGNQPQHF.

On this clone: This specimen includes other DNA sequences encoding the same CDR3. V is TRBV5-1 and J is TRBJ2-7; perhaps TRBD1 as D (6 bases). V lost 0 bases, J lost 2 bases, and 12 bases lay in between. The CDR3 is 15 residues long. Germline CDR1 is SGHRS and CDR2 is YFSETQ. CDR3 amino acids: CASSLAQGSPYEQYF. The CDR3 region has the DNA TGCGCCAGCAGCTTGGCACAGGGCTCTCCCTACGAGCAGTACTTC.

The V and J genes are TRBV2 and TRBJ2-2, with D maybe TRBD1 (5 bases). The V and J ends lost 5 bases and 1 base respectively, with 8 bases between them. CDR1 SNHLY and CDR2 FYNNEI come from the germline V gene. The CDR3 length is 14 residues. In DNA, the CDR3 is TGTGCCAGCAGTAACAGGAGGAACACCGGGGAGCTGTTTTTT. The encoded protein is CASSNRRNTGELFF.

V and J are TRBV3-1 (or the pseudogene TRBV3-2) and TRBJ2-7; unclear D gene. Germline assignment: CDR1 LGHDT and CDR2 YNNKEL (reference sequence). The V end was cut by 4 bases, the J end by 3 bases, with 4 bases between. This CDR3 comprises 11 residues. CDR3 region: CASSLNYEQYF. Here the CDR3 DNA reads TGTGCCAGCAGCCTCAACTACGAGCAGTACTTC.

Note on this clone: At the DNA level, this CDR3 is encoded by other sequences in the same sample as well. The chain links TRBV2 to TRBJ2-7; the D gene is possibly TRBD2 (6 bases). This CDR3 has 14 amino acids. CDR1 and CDR2 from the germline V gene are SNHLY and FYNNEI. Trimming shortened V by 2 bases and J by 1 base, and 9 bases separated the two germline ends. CDR3 coding DNA: TGTGCCAGCAGTGAAATGGGGGGATCCTACGAGCAGTACTTC. This codes for CASSEMGGSYEQYF.

This clone was picked up a small number of times. The gene calls are TRBV9 and TRBJ1-6; D unresolved. The CDR3 is 14 amino acids. Germline loops: CDR1 SGDLS, CDR2 YYNGEE. Trimming took 0 bases from V and 6 from J, leaving 7 bases between them. The DNA of the CDR3 is TGTGCCAGCAGCGTAGCTACGAGTAATTCACCCCTCCACTTT. This translates into CASSVATSNSPLHF.

This clone has just one count. The chain links TRBV4-1 to TRBJ2-3, with D hard to call. V lost 5 bases and J lost 2, with 14 bases in between. CDR1 and CDR2 from the germline V gene are MGHRA and YSYEKL. The CDR3 totals 15 residues. The CDR3 DNA reads as TGCGCCAGCAGCTCCCTAGTAGTGAACACAGATACGCAGTATTTT. It specifies CASSSLVVNTDTQYF.

This chain connects TRBV28 to TRBJ1-2, with 9 bases fitting TRBD1. Losses at the gene ends were 6 bases for V and 3 bases for J; bases not matched to a gene: 5. This CDR3 has 14 amino acids. Germline values: CDR1 MDHEN, CDR2 SYDVKM. The CDR3 DNA reads as TGTGCCAGCAGCCCACAGGGGGCTGACTATGGCTACACCTTC. Its protein product is CASSPQGADYGYTF.

This chain links TRBV11-2 with TRBJ1-3; 7 bases are shared with TRBD1. Unmatched junction bases numbered 4, after V lost 4 bases and J lost 7 bases. CDR1 is SGHAT and CDR2 is FQNNGV in the germline V gene. CDR3 length: 13 amino acids. The CDR3 region is CASSWTGSNTIYF. DNA for the CDR3: TGTGCCAGCAGCTGGACAGGCTCCAACACCATATATTTT.

The chain recombines TRBV6-4 with TRBJ1-6, with D perhaps TRBD1 (6 bases). Germline V gene sequence: CDR1 MRHNA, CDR2 SNTAGT. The CDR3 is 15 residues long. V lost 4 bases and J lost 9, with 16 bases in between. CDR3 sequence reads: CASSVAGDTVSPLHF. The CDR3 bases are TGTGCCAGCAGTGTGGCAGGGGATACCGTTTCACCCCTCCACTTT.

The J gene is TRBJ2-6, the V gene TRBV28; D unclear. V lost 4 bases, J lost 0 bases, and 13 bases lay in between. CDR3 length equals 17 residues. In germline, CDR1 is MDHEN, CDR2 SYDVKM. The CDR3 region is CASSSSSELSGANVLTF. The CDR3 nucleotides read TGTGCCAGCAGTTCGTCCTCGGAGCTCTCTGGGGCCAACGTCCTGACTTTC.

This clone was seen a single time. The genes are TRBV18 and TRBJ1-2; 9 bases agree with TRBD1. Germline CDR1 and CDR2: KGHSH and LQKENI. This CDR3 is 16 amino acids long. Trimming at V came to 3 bases and at J to 3 bases, leaving 8 bases not matched to a gene. The CDR3 sequence is CASSPSRDRADYGYTF. The CDR3 bases are TGTGCCAGCTCACCCTCCCGGGACAGGGCGGACTATGGCTACACCTTC.

The sample holds a few counts of this clone. The CDR3 nucleotides read TGTGCCAGCAGCAATAGAGACAGGGGGAACACTGAAGCTTTCTTT. This gives the protein CASSNRDRGNTEAFF. V usage is TRBV9 and J usage is TRBJ1-1; 8 bases are a match to TRBD1. CDR1 is SGDLS and CDR2 is YYNGEE in the germline V gene. CDR3 length: 15 residues. With V trimmed by 4 bases and J by 1 base, 6 bases remained unmatched.

The table lists this clone with a count of one. This chain connects TRBV11-3 to TRBJ2-1, with 7 bases that match TRBD1. Germline lookup yields CDR1 SGHNT and CDR2 YENEEA. This CDR3 is built from 16 residues. V lost 5 bases to trimming and J lost 1 base; unmatched junction nucleotides: 8. The CDR3 region is CASSPAGRGSYNEQFF. CDR3 in DNA: TGTGCCAGCAGCCCCGCGGGCAGGGGGTCCTACAATGAGCAGTTCTTC.

The chain couples TRBV4-3 to TRBJ2-6; TRBD1 matches 8 bases. The CDR3 consists of 16 residues. Germline CDR1 is LGHNA and CDR2 is YSLEER. Trimming at V came to 6 bases and at J to 0 bases, leaving 4 bases not matched to a gene. The CDR3 DNA is TGCGCCAGCAGTCAACAGGGGGACTCTGGGGCCAACGTCCTGACTTTC. It yields the protein CASSQQGDSGANVLTF.

This clone was counted once. The J gene is TRBJ1-5, the V gene TRBV19; a weak D match, TRBD1 (5 bases). Germline CDR1 reads LNHDA; CDR2 reads SQIVND (reference sequence). The CDR3 has 14 amino acids. The V and J ends lost 5 bases and 8 bases respectively, with 16 bases between them. CDR3 bases: TGTGCCAGTAGTGTCCTGGGACTCGTGAAGCCCCAGCATTTT. Protein: CASSVLGLVKPQHF.

V gene TRBV25-1 combines with J gene TRBJ1-1; D is undetermined. The CDR3 loop spans 14 amino acids. CDR1 MGHDK and CDR2 SYGVNS come from the germline V gene. Trimming stripped 2 bases from V and 13 bases from J, with 20 bases between. CDR3 nucleotides: TGTGCCAGCAGTGAACAGAGGGCTTCTGACATTCGTTTCTTT. Protein: CASSEQRASDIRFF. Full variable domain (outside the CDR3, taken from reference TRBV25-1 and TRBJ1-1): EADIYQTPRYLVIGTGKKITLECSQTMGHDKMYWYQQDPGMELHLIHYSYGVNSTEKGDLSSESTVSRIRTEHFPLTLESARPSHTSQYLCASSEQRASDIRFFGQGTRLTVV.

The chain recombines TRBV5-5 with TRBJ1-2, with 11 bases fitting TRBD1. This CDR3 is built from 16 residues. Germline V gene lookup returns CDR1 SGHKS and CDR2 YYEKEE (reference sequence). V shed 2 bases, J shed 4 bases, and the junction held 7 bases outside the gene matches. Here the CDR3 reads CASSFSRDRGVYGYTF. In nucleotides, the CDR3 is TGTGCCAGCAGCTTTTCCCGGGACAGGGGGGTCTATGGCTACACCTTC.

The chain links TRBV18 to TRBJ1-3; TRBD1 is a possible D gene (5 bases). Germline-derived CDR1 and CDR2 are KGHSH and LQKENI. Trimming removed 1 base from V and 0 bases from J, with 10 bases in between. This CDR3 contains 16 residues. In DNA, the CDR3 is TGTGCCAGCTCACCACAGACAGTCCTCTCTGGAAACACCATATATTTT. This encodes CASSPQTVLSGNTIYF.

This rearrangement joins TRBV7-9 to TRBJ1-1; no clear D. Germline CDR1 and CDR2: SEHNR and FQNEAQ (reference sequence). The CDR3 is 15 amino acids. V was trimmed by 2 bases and J by 1 base, leaving 11 bases between them. CDR3 region: CASSLNGVENTEAFF. The CDR3 DNA is TGTGCCAGCAGCTTAAATGGTGTAGAGAACACTGAAGCTTTCTTT.

The gene calls are TRBV4-2 and TRBJ2-3; D perhaps matches TRBD2 (5 bases). Trimming shortened V by 3 bases and J by 0 bases, and 7 bases separated the two germline ends. The CDR3 spans 14 residues. The V gene's germline CDR1 is LGHNA and CDR2 YNFKEQ. The CDR3 DNA follows: TGTGCCAGCAGCCACGGGGAGAGCACAGATACGCAGTATTTT. This sequence encodes CASSHGESTDTQYF.

The J gene is TRBJ1-1, the V gene TRBV7-2, with D unresolved. Trimming removed 1 base at V and 7 bases at J, with 7 bases between. CDR1 SGHTA and CDR2 FQGNSA come from the germline V gene. The CDR3 totals 12 residues. The CDR3 DNA is TGTGCCAGCAGCTTAGGGGCGTATGAAGCTTTCTTT. This gives the protein CASSLGAYEAFF.

The rearrangement links TRBV19 to TRBJ1-1, with 9 bases fitting TRBD1. The ends lost 2 bases at V and 1 base at J; junction bases unmatched: 2. The germline V gene has CDR1 LNHDA and CDR2 SQIVND (reference sequence). This CDR3 comprises 15 residues. CDR3 in amino acids: CASSIRGQGNTEAFF. The CDR3, as DNA: TGTGCCAGTAGTATACGGGGACAGGGGAACACTGAAGCTTTCTTT. The variable domain in full, with the rest retrieved from reference TRBV19 and TRBJ1-1, is DGGITQSPKYLFRKEGQNVTLSCEQNLNHDAMYWYRQDPGQGLRLIYYSQIVNDFQKGDIAEGYSVSREKKESFPLTVTSAQKNPTAFYLCASSIRGQGNTEAFFGQGTRLTVV.

The CDR3 DNA sequence: TGTGCCAGTAGCGGACAGGGTTCTTCACCCCTCCACTTT. This translates into CASSGQGSSPLHF. The rearrangement joins TRBV19 to TRBJ1-6, with 8 nucleotides matching TRBD1. There are 13 residues in the CDR3. V was clipped by 6 bases and J by 9 bases; unmatched bases: 4. Germline-derived CDR1 and CDR2 are LNHDA and SQIVND (reference sequence).